The 2 T cell receptor beta chains below all came from one sample that was sequenced in a study of blood T cells in healthy people across ages. For the second PCR, which ran for roughly 7 to 11 cycles, a sample-barcoded 5' primer and a J-beta primer mix were used. One entry per CDR3 protein, called by TCRdb with MiXCR from the 5' RACE reads. The table shows approximately 580,000 distinct CDR3 sequences, with 20% to 30% occurring only once. This sample also belongs to another study, concerning T cells of mothers and their children.

Sequencing used blood. These receptors all stem from a boy between 10 and 17 years old in good health.

The chain is built from TRBV7-2 and TRBJ1-4; the D gene is possibly TRBD1 (6 bases). The germline V gene encodes CDR1 SGHTA and CDR2 FQGNSA. This CDR3 has 15 amino acids. V lost 4 bases and J 12 bases, leaving 21 bases between the germline ends. This CDR3 is CASSSGVGGVLELFF. The CDR3 coding sequence is TGTGCCAGCAGCTCCGGGGTAGGGGGTGTTTTGGAACTGTTTTTT. Full variable domain (remainder filled in from reference TRBV7-2 and TRBJ1-4): GAGVSQSPSNKVTEKGKDVELRCDPISGHTALYWYRQSLGQGLEFLIYFQGNSAPDKSGLPSDRFSAERTGGSVSTLTIQRTQQEDSAVYLCASSSGVGGVLELFFGSGTQLSVL.

This clonotype was counted between two and nine times. The rearrangement uses TRBV4-3 and TRBJ1-1; a weak D match, TRBD1 (5 bases). Trimming pared 4 bases from V and 4 bases from J, leaving 13 bases between. CDR1 is LGHNA, CDR2 YSLEER, per germline. The CDR3 runs to 14 residues. The CDR3 reads CASSPRDSLTEAFF. The CDR3 DNA is TGCGCCAGCAGCCCCCGTGACAGCCTCACTGAAGCTTTCTTT.